This T cell receptor beta chain was sequenced during a study of T-cell reconstitution after alpha-beta-depleted transplantation in children. CDR1 and CDR2 (germline): SGHVS, FQNEAQ. V dropped 0 bases and J dropped 5; count of bases not matched to a gene: 6. The CDR3 covers 16 residues. Library preparation (for TCRbeta) was performed with unique molecular identifiers. TCRdb called the PCR reads again in MiXCR, with one record for every CDR3 protein. The table has roughly 610,000 distinct CDR3 sequences, roughly a tenth seen once. There are a few counts of this clonotype. The sample was PBMCs from the stem cell graft donor, taken from the stem cell graft. The V and J genes are TRBV7-8 and TRBJ2-3, with 9 nucleotides matching TRBD2. The source is a human donor who donated a stem cell graft to a child with acute myeloid leukemia. CDR3 DNA sequence: TGTGCCAGCAGCTTAGCGATCGAACTAGCGGGAGATACGCAGTATTTT. Its translation: CASSLAIELAGDTQYF.